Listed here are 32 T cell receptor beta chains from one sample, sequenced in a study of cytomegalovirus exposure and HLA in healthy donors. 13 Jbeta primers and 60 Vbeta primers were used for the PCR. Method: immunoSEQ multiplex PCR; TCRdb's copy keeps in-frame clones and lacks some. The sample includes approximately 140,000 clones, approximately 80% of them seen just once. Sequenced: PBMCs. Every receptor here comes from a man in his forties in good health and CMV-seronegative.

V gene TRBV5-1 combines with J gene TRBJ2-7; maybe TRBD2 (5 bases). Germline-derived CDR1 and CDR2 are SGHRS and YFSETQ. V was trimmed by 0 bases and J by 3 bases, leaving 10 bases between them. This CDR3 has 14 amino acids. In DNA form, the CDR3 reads TGCGCCAGCAGCTTGGGGGCAGCGGTCTACGAGCAGTACTTC. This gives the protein CASSLGAAVYEQYF.

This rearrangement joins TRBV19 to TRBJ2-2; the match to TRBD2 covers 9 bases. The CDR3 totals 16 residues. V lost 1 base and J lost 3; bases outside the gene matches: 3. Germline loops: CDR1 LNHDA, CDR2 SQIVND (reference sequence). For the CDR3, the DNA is TGTGCCAGTAGTATAGGTAGCGGGGGACACACCGGGGAGCTGTTTTTT. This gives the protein CASSIGSGGHTGELFF.

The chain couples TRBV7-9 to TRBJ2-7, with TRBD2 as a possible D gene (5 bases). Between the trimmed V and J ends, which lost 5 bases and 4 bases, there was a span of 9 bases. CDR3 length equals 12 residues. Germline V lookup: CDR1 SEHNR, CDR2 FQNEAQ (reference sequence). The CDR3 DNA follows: TGTGCCAGCAGCGAGGGTCCTTACGAGCAGTACTTC. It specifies CASSEGPYEQYF.

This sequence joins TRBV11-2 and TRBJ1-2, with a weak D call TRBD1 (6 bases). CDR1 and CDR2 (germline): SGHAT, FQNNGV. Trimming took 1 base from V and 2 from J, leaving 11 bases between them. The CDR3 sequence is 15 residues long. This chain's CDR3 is CASSLGVGTNYGYTF. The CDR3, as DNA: TGTGCCAGCAGCTTAGGGGTAGGGACAAACTATGGCTACACCTTC.

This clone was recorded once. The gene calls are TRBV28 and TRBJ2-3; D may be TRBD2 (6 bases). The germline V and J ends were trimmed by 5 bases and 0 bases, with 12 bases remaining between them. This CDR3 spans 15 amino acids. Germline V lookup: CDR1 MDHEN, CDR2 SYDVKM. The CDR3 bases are TGTGCCAGCAGTGGAACACTAGCTAGCACAGATACGCAGTATTTT. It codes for CASSGTLASTDTQYF. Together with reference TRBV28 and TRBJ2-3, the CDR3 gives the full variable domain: DVKVTQSSRYLVKRTGEKVFLECVQDMDHENMFWYRQDPGLGLRLIYFSYDVKMKEKGDIPEGYSVSREKKERFSLILESASTNQTSMYLCASSGTLASTDTQYFGPGTRLTVL.

The CDR3 region has the DNA TGTGCCAGCAGCCGACAAATCGGGGGCTACGAGCAGTACTTC. This translates into CASSRQIGGYEQYF. The chain has TRBV16 and TRBJ2-7, with TRBD2 as a possible D gene (6 bases). Between the trimmed V and J ends, which lost 4 bases and 3 bases, there was a span of 13 bases. Per the germline V gene, CDR1 is KGHSY and CDR2 is FQNENV. This CDR3 is built from 14 residues.

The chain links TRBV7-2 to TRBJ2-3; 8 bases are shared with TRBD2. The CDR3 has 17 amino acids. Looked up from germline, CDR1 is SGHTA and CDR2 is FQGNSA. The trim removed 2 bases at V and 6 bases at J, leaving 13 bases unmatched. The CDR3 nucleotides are TGTGCCAGCAGCTTACAAGCGGGGGCCCTCCTCGGGGATACGCAGTATTTT. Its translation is CASSLQAGALLGDTQYF.

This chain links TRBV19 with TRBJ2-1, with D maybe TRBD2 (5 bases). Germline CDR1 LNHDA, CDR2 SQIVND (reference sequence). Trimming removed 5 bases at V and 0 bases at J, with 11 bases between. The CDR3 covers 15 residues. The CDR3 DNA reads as TGTGCCAGTAGTCCGGTGGGGAGCTCCTACAATGAGCAGTTCTTC. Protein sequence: CASSPVGSSYNEQFF.

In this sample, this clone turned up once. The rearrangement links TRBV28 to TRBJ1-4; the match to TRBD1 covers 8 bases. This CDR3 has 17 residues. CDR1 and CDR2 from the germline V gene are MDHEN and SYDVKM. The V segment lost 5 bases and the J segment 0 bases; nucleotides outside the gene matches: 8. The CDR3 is CASSPRTGTATNEKLFF. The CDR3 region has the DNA TGTGCCAGCAGTCCTCGGACAGGGACTGCAACTAATGAAAAACTGTTTTTT.

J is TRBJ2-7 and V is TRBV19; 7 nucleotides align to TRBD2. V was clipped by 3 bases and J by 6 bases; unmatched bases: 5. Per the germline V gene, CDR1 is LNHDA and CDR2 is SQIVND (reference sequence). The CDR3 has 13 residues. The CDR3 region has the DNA TGTGCCAGTAGTATGGAAGGCGGGGGCGAGCAGTACTTC. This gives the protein CASSMEGGGEQYF.

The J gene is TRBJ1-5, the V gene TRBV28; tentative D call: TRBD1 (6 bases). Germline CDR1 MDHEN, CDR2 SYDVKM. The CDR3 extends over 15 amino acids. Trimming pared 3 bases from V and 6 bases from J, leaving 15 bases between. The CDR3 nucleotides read TGTGCCAGCAGTTTGCCTACAGGGTTAAGTCAGCCCCAGCATTTT. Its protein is CASSLPTGLSQPQHF. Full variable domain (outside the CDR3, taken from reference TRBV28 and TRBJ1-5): DVKVTQSSRYLVKRTGEKVFLECVQDMDHENMFWYRQDPGLGLRLIYFSYDVKMKEKGDIPEGYSVSREKKERFSLILESASTNQTSMYLCASSLPTGLSQPQHFGDGTRLSIL.

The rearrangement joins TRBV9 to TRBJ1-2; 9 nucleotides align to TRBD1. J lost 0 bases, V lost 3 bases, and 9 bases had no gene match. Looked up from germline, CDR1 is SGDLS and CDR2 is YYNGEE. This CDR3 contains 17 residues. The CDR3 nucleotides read TGTGCCAGCAGCGGGTGGACAGGGGCGAAAACTAACTATGGCTACACCTTC. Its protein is CASSGWTGAKTNYGYTF.

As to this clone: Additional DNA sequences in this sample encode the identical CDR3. The CDR3 reads CASSLTSGGTDTQYF. The CDR3 nucleotides are TGTGCCAGCAGCTTAACCAGCGGGGGGACAGATACGCAGTATTTT. The rearrangement uses TRBV7-9 and TRBJ2-3; TRBD2 aligns across 9 bases. V shed 2 bases and J 3 bases; nucleotides not matched to a gene: 3. CDR3 size: 15 residues. Germline V lookup: CDR1 SEHNR, CDR2 FQNEAQ (reference sequence).

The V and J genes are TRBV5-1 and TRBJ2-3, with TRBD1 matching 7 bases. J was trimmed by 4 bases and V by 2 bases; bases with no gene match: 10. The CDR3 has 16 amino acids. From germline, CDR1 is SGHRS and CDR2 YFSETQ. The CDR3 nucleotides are TGCGCCAGCAGCTTAGGGACAGAACGGTTTTCAGATACGCAGTATTTT. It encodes CASSLGTERFSDTQYF. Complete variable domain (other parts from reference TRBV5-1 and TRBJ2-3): KAGVTQTPRYLIKTRGQQVTLSCSPISGHRSVSWYQQTPGQGLQFLFEYFSETQRNKGNFPGRFSGRQFSNSRSEMNVSTLELGDSALYLCASSLGTERFSDTQYFGPGTRLTVL.

CDR3 amino acids: CASSLGRSSGGSYEQYF. The CDR3 nucleotides read TGTGCCAGTAGCCTGGGGCGGTCTAGCGGGGGTAGTTACGAGCAGTACTTC. The rearrangement joins TRBV19 to TRBJ2-7, with 10 bases that match TRBD2. The V and J ends lost 6 bases and 4 bases, in that order; junction bases with no gene match: 15. This CDR3 has 17 amino acids. The germline V gene has CDR1 LNHDA and CDR2 SQIVND (reference sequence).

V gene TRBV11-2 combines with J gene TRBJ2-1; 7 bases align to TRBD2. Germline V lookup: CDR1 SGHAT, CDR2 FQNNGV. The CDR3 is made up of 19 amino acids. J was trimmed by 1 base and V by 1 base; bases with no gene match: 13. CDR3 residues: CASSLGDPLAGASYNEQFF. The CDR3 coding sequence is TGTGCCAGCAGCTTAGGTGACCCTTTGGCGGGAGCGTCCTACAATGAGCAGTTCTTC.

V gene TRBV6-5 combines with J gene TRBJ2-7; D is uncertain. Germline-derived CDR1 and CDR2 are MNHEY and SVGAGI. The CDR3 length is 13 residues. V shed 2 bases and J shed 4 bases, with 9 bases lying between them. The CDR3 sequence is CASSYGPLYEQYF. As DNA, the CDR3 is TGTGCCAGCAGTTACGGGCCCCTATACGAGCAGTACTTC.

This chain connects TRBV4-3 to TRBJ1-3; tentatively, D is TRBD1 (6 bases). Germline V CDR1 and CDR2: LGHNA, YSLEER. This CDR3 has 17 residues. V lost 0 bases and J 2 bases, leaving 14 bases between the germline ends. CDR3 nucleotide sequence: TGCGCCAGCAGCCAAGACTACAGGGTTGTCACTGGAAACACCATATATTTT. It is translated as CASSQDYRVVTGNTIYF.

DNA of the CDR3: TGTGCCAGCAGCCTGGAGCGCCAAGGGGATCTCTACGAGCAGTACTTC. It translates to CASSLERQGDLYEQYF. The V gene is TRBV7-9, the J gene TRBJ2-7; weak D call: TRBD1 (5 bases). CDR3 size: 16 residues. Trimming took 5 bases from V and 3 from J, leaving 20 bases between them. The germline CDR1 and CDR2 sequences are SEHNR and FQNEAQ (reference sequence).

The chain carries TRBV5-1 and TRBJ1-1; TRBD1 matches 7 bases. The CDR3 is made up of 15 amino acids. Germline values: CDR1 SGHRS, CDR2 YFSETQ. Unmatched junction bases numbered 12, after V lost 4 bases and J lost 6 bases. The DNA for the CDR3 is TGCGCCAGCAGCCTTAAGGACAGGCGGGTTGCTGAAGCTTTCTTT. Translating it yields CASSLKDRRVAEAFF.

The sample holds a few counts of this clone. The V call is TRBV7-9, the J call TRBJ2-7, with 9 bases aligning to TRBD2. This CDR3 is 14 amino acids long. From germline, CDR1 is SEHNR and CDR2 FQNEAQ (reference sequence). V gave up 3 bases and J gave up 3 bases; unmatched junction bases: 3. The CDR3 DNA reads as TGTGCCAGCAGCTTCGTAGCGGGGGACTACGAGCAGTACTTC. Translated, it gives CASSFVAGDYEQYF. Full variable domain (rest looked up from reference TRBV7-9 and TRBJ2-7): DTGVSQNPRHKITKRGQNVTFRCDPISEHNRLYWYRQTLGQGPEFLTYFQNEAQLEKSRLLSDRFSAERPKGSFSTLEIQRTEQGDSAMYLCASSFVAGDYEQYFGPGTRLTVT.

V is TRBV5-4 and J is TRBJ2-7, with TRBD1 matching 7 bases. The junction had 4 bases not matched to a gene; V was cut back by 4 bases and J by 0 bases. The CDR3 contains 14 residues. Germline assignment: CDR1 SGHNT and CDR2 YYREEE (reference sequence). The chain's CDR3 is CASSGGQSSYEQYF. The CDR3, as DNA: TGTGCCAGCAGCGGGGGACAGAGCTCCTACGAGCAGTACTTC. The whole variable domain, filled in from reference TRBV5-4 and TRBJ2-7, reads ETGVTQSPTHLIKTRGQQVTLRCSSQSGHNTVSWYQQALGQGPQFIFQYYREEENGRGNFPPRFSGLQFPNYSSELNVNALELDDSALYLCASSGGQSSYEQYFGPGTRLTVT.

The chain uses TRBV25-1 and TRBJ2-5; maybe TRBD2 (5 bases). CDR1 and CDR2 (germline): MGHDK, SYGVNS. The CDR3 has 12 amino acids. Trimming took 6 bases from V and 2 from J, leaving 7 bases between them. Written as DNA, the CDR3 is TGTGCCAGCAGGACTAATCAAGAGACCCAGTACTTC. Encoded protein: CASRTNQETQYF.

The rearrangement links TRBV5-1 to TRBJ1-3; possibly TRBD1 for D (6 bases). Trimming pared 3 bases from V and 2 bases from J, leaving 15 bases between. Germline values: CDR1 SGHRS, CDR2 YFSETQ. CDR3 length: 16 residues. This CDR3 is CASSSQTGTTGNTIYF. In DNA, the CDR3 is TGCGCCAGCAGCTCCCAGACCGGGACAACTGGAAACACCATATATTTT.

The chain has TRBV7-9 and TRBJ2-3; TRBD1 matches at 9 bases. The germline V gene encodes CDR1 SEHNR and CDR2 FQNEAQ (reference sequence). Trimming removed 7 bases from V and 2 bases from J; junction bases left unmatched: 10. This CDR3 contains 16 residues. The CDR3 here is CASTSNRDRATDTQYF. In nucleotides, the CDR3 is TGTGCCAGCACCTCCAACCGGGACAGGGCCACAGATACGCAGTATTTT.

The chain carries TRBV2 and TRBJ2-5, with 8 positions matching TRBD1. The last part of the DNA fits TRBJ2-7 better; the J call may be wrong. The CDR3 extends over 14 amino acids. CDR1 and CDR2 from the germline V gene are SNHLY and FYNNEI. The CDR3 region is CASSPATGDHEQYF. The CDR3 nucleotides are TGTGCCAGCAGTCCCGCGACAGGGGACCACGAGCAGTACTTC.

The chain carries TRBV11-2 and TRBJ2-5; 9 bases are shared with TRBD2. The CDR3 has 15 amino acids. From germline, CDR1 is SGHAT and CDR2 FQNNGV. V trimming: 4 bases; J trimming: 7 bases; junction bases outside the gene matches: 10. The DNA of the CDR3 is TGTGCCAGCAGCTCACTTAGCGGGGGTGATGGGACCCAGTACTTC. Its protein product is CASSSLSGGDGTQYF. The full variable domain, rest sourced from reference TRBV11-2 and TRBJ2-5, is EAGVAQSPRYKIIEKRQSVAFWCNPISGHATLYWYQQILGQGPKLLIQFQNNGVVDDSQLPKDRFSAERLKGVDSTLKIQPAKLEDSAVYLCASSSLSGGDGTQYFGPGTRLLVL.

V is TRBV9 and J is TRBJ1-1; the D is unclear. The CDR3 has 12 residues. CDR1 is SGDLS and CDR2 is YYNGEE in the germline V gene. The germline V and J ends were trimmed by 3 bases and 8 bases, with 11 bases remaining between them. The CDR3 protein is CASSDWPGEAFF. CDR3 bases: TGTGCCAGCAGCGATTGGCCGGGAGAAGCTTTCTTT.

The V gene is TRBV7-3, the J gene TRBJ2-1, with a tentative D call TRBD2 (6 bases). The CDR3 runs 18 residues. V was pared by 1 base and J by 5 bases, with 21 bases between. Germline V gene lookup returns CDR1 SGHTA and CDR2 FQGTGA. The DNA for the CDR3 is TGTGCCAGCAGCTTAAGTCCTTCGAGGAGGGGTACGCACAATGAGCAGTTCTTC. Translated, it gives CASSLSPSRRGTHNEQFF.

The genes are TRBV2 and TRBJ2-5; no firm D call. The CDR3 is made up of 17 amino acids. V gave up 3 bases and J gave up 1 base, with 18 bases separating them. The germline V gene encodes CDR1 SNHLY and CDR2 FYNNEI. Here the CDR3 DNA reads TGTGCCAGCAGTGACGGTTCGAGTATTCGGGTCCAAGAGACCCAGTACTTC. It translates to CASSDGSSIRVQETQYF. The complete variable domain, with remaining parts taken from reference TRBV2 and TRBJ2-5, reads EPEVTQTPSHQVTQMGQEVILRCVPISNHLYFYWYRQILGQKVEFLVSFYNNEISEKSEIFDDQFSVERPDGSNFTLKIRSTKLEDSAMYFCASSDGSSIRVQETQYFGPGTRLLVL.

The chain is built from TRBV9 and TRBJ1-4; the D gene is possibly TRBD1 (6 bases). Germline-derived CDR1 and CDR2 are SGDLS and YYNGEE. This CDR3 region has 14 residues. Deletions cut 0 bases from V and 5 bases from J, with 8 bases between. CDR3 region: CASSVETGNEKLFF. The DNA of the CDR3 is TGTGCCAGCAGCGTAGAAACAGGGAATGAAAAACTGTTTTTT.

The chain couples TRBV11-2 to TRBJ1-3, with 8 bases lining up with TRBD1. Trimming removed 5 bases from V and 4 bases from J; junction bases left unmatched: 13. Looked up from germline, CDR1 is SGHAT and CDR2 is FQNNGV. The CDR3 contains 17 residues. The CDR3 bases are TGTGCCAGCAGCCCATACAACAGGGGGTTTATCGGAAACACCATATATTTT. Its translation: CASSPYNRGFIGNTIYF.